These 22 T cell receptor beta chains were all obtained from the same sample, sequenced in a study of blood T cell repertoires in COVID-19. Generated by immunoSEQ multiplex PCR, the TCRdb table keeps only in-frame clones and is missing some. Here the sample spans about 320,000 clones, around 90% being singletons. Sequencing was carried out using PBMCs or T cells enriched from blood (not recorded which). These receptors came from a man between 60 and 75 years old who had recovered from COVID-19.

The chain is built from TRBV7-9 and TRBJ2-3; 11 bases line up with TRBD2. The CDR3 is 16 residues long. The J segment lost 5 bases and the V segment lost 3 bases, leaving 7 bases of the junction unmatched. Germline assignment: CDR1 SEHNR and CDR2 FQNEAQ (reference sequence). The chain's CDR3 is CASSLTSGAPQDTQYF. Written as DNA, the CDR3 is TGTGCCAGCAGCTTGACTAGCGGGGCTCCACAAGATACGCAGTATTTT.

The rearrangement uses TRBV27 and TRBJ1-4; D possibly corresponds to TRBD1 (6 bases). In germline, CDR1 is MNHEY, CDR2 SMNVEV (reference sequence). V lost 0 bases and J 6 bases, leaving 14 bases between the germline ends. This CDR3 has 16 amino acids. The CDR3 loop reads CASSLSYRVPDEKLFF. CDR3 nucleotide sequence: TGTGCCAGCAGTTTATCGTACAGGGTTCCCGATGAAAAACTGTTTTTT. The variable domain in full, completed from reference TRBV27 and TRBJ1-4, reads EAQVTQNPRYLITVTGKKLTVTCSQNMNHEYMSWYRQDPGLGLRQIYYSMNVEVTDKGDVPEGYKVSRKEKRNFPLILESPSPNQTSLYFCASSLSYRVPDEKLFFGSGTQLSVL.

The chain employs TRBV9 and TRBJ2-5; TRBD1 matches 8 bases. CDR1 and CDR2 (germline): SGDLS, YYNGEE. CDR3 length equals 16 residues. After removal of 4 bases from V and 5 bases from J, the junction contained 13 bases not matched to a gene. DNA for the CDR3: TGTGCCAGCAGCACCCGCGGGACAGGACCGAGCGAGACCCAGTACTTC. Protein product: CASSTRGTGPSETQYF.

The chain combines TRBV19 with TRBJ1-5; D might be TRBD1 (6 bases). Deletions cut 6 bases from V and 7 bases from J, with 19 bases between. Per the germline V gene, CDR1 is LNHDA and CDR2 is SQIVND (reference sequence). The CDR3 runs 15 residues. Here the CDR3 reads CASRNPMGARQPQHF. The CDR3 region has the DNA TGTGCCAGTAGAAACCCAATGGGGGCGAGGCAGCCCCAGCATTTT.

V gene TRBV5-6 combines with J gene TRBJ2-5; TRBD2 matches 14 bases. The ends lost 4 bases at V and 1 base at J; junction bases unmatched: 3. Germline V gene data show CDR1 as SGHDT and CDR2 as YYEEEE. This CDR3 contains 16 residues. This CDR3 is CASSTGTSGGQETQYF. The CDR3 DNA is TGTGCCAGCAGCACCGGGACTAGCGGGGGCCAAGAGACCCAGTACTTC.

This chain links TRBV10-3 with TRBJ2-1; 14 bases are a match to TRBD2. The CDR3 is 17 amino acids. The junction had 7 bases not matched to a gene; V was cut back by 9 bases and J by 0 bases. CDR1 is ENHRY and CDR2 is SYGVKD in the germline V gene. CDR3 sequence: CAIGGGTSGSSYNEQFF. CDR3 in DNA: TGTGCCATTGGGGGAGGGACTAGCGGGAGCTCCTACAATGAGCAGTTCTTC.

This clone rates as large (0.1 to 1%). This chain connects TRBV7-9 to TRBJ1-1, with D hard to call. The CDR3 runs 16 residues. Germline assignment: CDR1 SEHNR and CDR2 FQNEAQ (reference sequence). V was trimmed by 3 bases and J by 1 base, leaving 15 bases between them. The CDR3 nucleotides are TGTGCCAGCAGCTTCCGTAGGGAGGGCCCGAACACTGAAGCTTTCTTT. Its translation is CASSFRREGPNTEAFF.

The chain employs TRBV4-1 and TRBJ1-6; unclear D gene. The germline gives CDR1 MGHRA, CDR2 YSYEKL. There are 13 residues in the CDR3. Trimming pared 1 base from V and 9 bases from J, leaving 7 bases between. The CDR3 region has the DNA TGCGCCAGCAGCCAAGTGAGGTCTTCACCCCTCCACTTT. The encoded protein is CASSQVRSSPLHF.

Of note for this clone: Other DNA sequences in this sample translate to the same CDR3. V and J are TRBV18 and TRBJ1-5, with 7 bases identical to TRBD1. After removal of 3 bases from V and 2 bases from J, the junction contained 1 base not matched to a gene. CDR1 and CDR2 from the germline V gene are KGHSH and LQKENI. The CDR3 extends over 14 amino acids. CDR3 nucleotide sequence: TGTGCCAGCTCACCTGACAGGGGCAATCAGCCCCAGCATTTT. Translated: CASSPDRGNQPQHF. The full variable domain, completed using reference TRBV18 and TRBJ1-5, is NAGVMQNPRHLVRRRGQEARLRCSPMKGHSHVYWYRQLPEEGLKFMVYLQKENIIDESGMPKERFSAEFPKEGPSILRIQQVVRGDSAAYFCASSPDRGNQPQHFGDGTRLSIL.

This clone appeared once. The chain joins TRBV11-2 to TRBJ2-7; D is uncertain. V dropped 1 base and J dropped 5 bases, with 9 bases sitting between them. The CDR3 totals 13 residues. Germline CDR1 reads SGHAT; CDR2 reads FQNNGV. CDR3 region: CASSLGPLDEQYF. CDR3 nucleotides: TGTGCCAGCAGCTTAGGCCCGCTAGACGAGCAGTACTTC.

This chain joins TRBV19 and TRBJ2-1, with TRBD1 matching over 9 bases. The V gene's germline CDR1 is LNHDA and CDR2 SQIVND (reference sequence). V lost 2 bases and J lost 1; bases outside the gene matches: 3. CDR3 length: 16 amino acids. Written as DNA, the CDR3 is TGTGCCAGTAGTATACGGGGACAGGGTTCCTACAATGAGCAGTTCTTC. Translated: CASSIRGQGSYNEQFF.

This sequence joins TRBV5-5 and TRBJ1-5, with no clear D. This CDR3 is built from 14 residues. The germline CDR1 and CDR2 sequences are SGHKS and YYEKEE (reference sequence). V lost 0 bases to trimming and J lost 9 bases, with 13 bases between them. The DNA of the CDR3 is TGTGCCAGCAGCTTGGTCGGGGATGAAAGGCCCCAGCATTTT. Its protein is CASSLVGDERPQHF.

The chain joins TRBV5-1 to TRBJ2-5; 14 bases map to TRBD2. Germline trimming cut 0 bases from V and 9 bases from J; bases unmatched to any gene: 10. CDR3 size: 17 residues. CDR1 and CDR2 (germline): SGHRS, YFSETQ. The CDR3 spells CASSLGGLAGAGGPQYF. In DNA, the CDR3 is TGCGCCAGCAGCTTGGGGGGACTAGCGGGGGCCGGAGGGCCCCAGTACTTC.

The chain couples TRBV7-9 to TRBJ2-5, with 8 bases fitting TRBD1. There are 13 residues in the CDR3. V was pared by 4 bases and J by 8 bases, with 6 bases of the junction left unmatched. The germline V gene encodes CDR1 SEHNR and CDR2 FQNEAQ (reference sequence). The CDR3 DNA reads as TGTGCCAGCAGCTCTGGACAGGGATTAACCCAGTACTTC. Translating it yields CASSSGQGLTQYF.

The J gene is TRBJ2-7, the V gene TRBV4-3; TRBD2 matches 8 bases. The germline V gene has CDR1 LGHNA and CDR2 YSLEER. This CDR3 has 16 amino acids. J lost 0 bases, V lost 1 base, and 5 bases had no gene match. CDR3 bases: TGCGCCAGCAGCCAAGCTACGAGCGGGGGCTCCTACGAGCAGTACTTC. Amino acid sequence: CASSQATSGGSYEQYF.

The chain uses TRBV9 and TRBJ2-3, with TRBD2 matching 10 bases. J lost 2 bases, V lost 0 bases, and 3 bases had no gene match. The CDR3 contains 16 residues. Germline V gives CDR1 SGDLS, CDR2 YYNGEE. CDR3 in amino acids: CASSVATSGFTDTQYF. CDR3 nucleotides: TGTGCCAGCAGCGTAGCGACTAGCGGGTTCACAGATACGCAGTATTTT.

The V call is TRBV10-1, the J call TRBJ2-5; possible D gene TRBD2, 5 bases. CDR1 is WNHNN and CDR2 is SYGVQD in the germline V gene (reference sequence). Trimming took off 3 bases at V and 5 bases at J, with 10 bases between the two ends. This CDR3 comprises 13 residues. The CDR3 DNA is TGCGCCAGCAGTGACAGCCCGGGGGAGACCCAGTACTTC. Translated: CASSDSPGETQYF.

The DNA of the CDR3 is TGTGCCAGCAGCCAACCCGACCGTCTCGGGGAAAAACTGTTTTTT. This translates into CASSQPDRLGEKLFF. The rearrangement joins TRBV3-1 (or the pseudogene TRBV3-2) to TRBJ1-4; D remains ambiguous. The CDR3 runs to 15 residues. Trimming shortened V by 2 bases and J by 8 bases, and 15 bases separated the two germline ends. CDR1 is LGHDT, CDR2 YNNKEL, per germline (reference sequence).

This sequence joins TRBV9 and TRBJ2-1, with 11 bases matching TRBD1. V dropped 4 bases and J dropped 4; count of bases not matched to a gene: 13. Germline CDR1 reads SGDLS; CDR2 reads YYNGEE. This CDR3 is built from 18 residues. This CDR3 is CASSTRRGDRGMYNEQFF. The CDR3 DNA reads as TGTGCCAGCAGCACAAGGAGGGGGGACAGGGGGATGTACAATGAGCAGTTCTTC.

This chain connects TRBV14 to TRBJ1-4, with D possibly matching TRBD1 (6 bases). V was shortened by 3 bases and J by 8 bases, with 10 bases between the two germline ends. Germline loops: CDR1 SGHDN, CDR2 FVKESK. CDR3 length equals 13 residues. CDR3 amino acids: CASSQMQGEKLFF. The DNA of the CDR3 is TGTGCCAGCAGCCAGATGCAGGGGGAAAAACTGTTTTTT.

V and J are TRBV5-1 and TRBJ1-1; D call uncertain. CDR1 SGHRS and CDR2 YFSETQ come from the germline V gene. The ends were cut back, 3 bases at V and 0 bases at J, with 15 bases in the middle. The CDR3 runs to 16 residues. CDR3 coding DNA: TGCGCCAGCAGCTCGACAACCGATTTTTTGAACACTGAAGCTTTCTTT. This codes for CASSSTTDFLNTEAFF.

This clone was seen a few times. The chain carries TRBV18 and TRBJ1-3, with 10 bases aligning to TRBD1. This CDR3 has 16 amino acids. J gave up 1 base and V 3 bases, and 3 bases lay outside the gene matches. CDR1 KGHSH and CDR2 LQKENI come from the germline V gene. CDR3 in amino acids: CASSPDRGTSGNTIYF. Here the CDR3 DNA reads TGTGCCAGCTCACCGGACAGGGGGACGTCTGGAAACACCATATATTTT. Full variable domain (remainder filled in from reference TRBV18 and TRBJ1-3): NAGVMQNPRHLVRRRGQEARLRCSPMKGHSHVYWYRQLPEEGLKFMVYLQKENIIDESGMPKERFSAEFPKEGPSILRIQQVVRGDSAAYFCASSPDRGTSGNTIYFGEGSWLTVV.